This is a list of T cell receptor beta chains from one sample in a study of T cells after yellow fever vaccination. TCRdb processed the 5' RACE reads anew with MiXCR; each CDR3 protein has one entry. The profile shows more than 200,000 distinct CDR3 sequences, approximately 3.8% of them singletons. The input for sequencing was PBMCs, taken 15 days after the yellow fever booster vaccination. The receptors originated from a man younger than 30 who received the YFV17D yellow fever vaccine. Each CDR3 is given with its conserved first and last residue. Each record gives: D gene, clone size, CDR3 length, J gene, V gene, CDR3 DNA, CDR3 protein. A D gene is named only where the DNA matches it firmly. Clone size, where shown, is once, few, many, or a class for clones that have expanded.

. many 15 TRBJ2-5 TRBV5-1 TGCGCCAGCAGCCCACAAGGCGGGACAGAAGAGACCCAGTACTTC CASSPQGGTEETQYF
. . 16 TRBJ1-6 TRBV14 TGTGCCAGCAGCCAAGGGTGGGGAAGCCTAGCTTCACCCCTCCACTTT CASSQGWGSLASPLHF
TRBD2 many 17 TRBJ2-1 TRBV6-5 TGTGCCAGCAGTTCGACGAGGGAAGTAGCGGGGGTGTGGGAGCAGTTCTTC CASSSTREVAGVWEQFF
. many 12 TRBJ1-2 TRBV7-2 TGTGCCAGCAGCTTAGTTAACTATGGCTACACCTTC CASSLVNYGYTF
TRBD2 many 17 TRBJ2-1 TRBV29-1 TGCAGCGTTGAAGATCCGAGGACTAGCGGGGGTGACAATGAGCAGTTCTTC CSVEDPRTSGGDNEQFF
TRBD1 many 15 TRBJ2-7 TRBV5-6 TGTGCCAGCACCCTAATATATCCGACAGGGAGCGAGCAGTACTTC CASTLIYPTGSEQYF
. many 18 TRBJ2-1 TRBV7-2 TGTGCCAGCAGCTTAGTTGGCCCGGGGACTGGACATTACAATGAGCAGTTCTTC CASSLVGPGTGHYNEQFF
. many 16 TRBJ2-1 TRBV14 TGTGCCAGCAGCCAAGATCCAGGTCGACCCTACAATGAGCAGTTCTTC CASSQDPGRPYNEQFF
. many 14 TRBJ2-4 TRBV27 TGTGCCAGCAGTTTTGTCGGTTCCAAAAACATTCAGTACTTC CASSFVGSKNIQYF
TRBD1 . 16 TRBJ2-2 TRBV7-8 TGTGCCAGCAGCTTAAGTGGGACAGCGAACACCGGGGAGCTGTTTTTT CASSLSGTANTGELFF
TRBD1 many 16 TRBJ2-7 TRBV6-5 TGTGCCAGCAGTTACTCGCCTGGGGACAGCTCCTACGAGCAGTACTTC CASSYSPGDSSYEQYF
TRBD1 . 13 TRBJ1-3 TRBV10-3 TGTGCCATCGAAGGGGGCGGTGGAAACACCATATATTTT CAIEGGGGNTIYF
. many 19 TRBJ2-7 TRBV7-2 TGTGCCAGCAGCTTTCCCCGAAATTATACTTCGGTGAACTCCTACGAGCAGTACTTC CASSFPRNYTSVNSYEQYF
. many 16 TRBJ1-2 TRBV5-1 TGCGCCAGCAGCTTTTGGATCGTGGGGGACGCATGGGGCTACACCTTC CASSFWIVGDAWGYTF
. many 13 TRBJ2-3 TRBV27 TGTGCCAGCAACCCTCTAAGCACAGATACGCAGTATTTT CASNPLSTDTQYF
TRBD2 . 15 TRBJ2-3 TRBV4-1 TGCGCCAGCAGCCGGACTAGCGGGGATACAGATACGCAGTATTTT CASSRTSGDTDTQYF
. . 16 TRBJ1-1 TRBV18 TGTGCCAGCTCACCAACGGGGCCCGGTATGAACACTGAAGCTTTCTTT CASSPTGPGMNTEAFF
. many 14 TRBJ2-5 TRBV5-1 TGCGCCAGCAGCTTGGGTAAGACTGCGGGGACCCAGTACTTC CASSLGKTAGTQYF
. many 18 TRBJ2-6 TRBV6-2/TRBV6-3 TGTGCCAGCGGAAAACGGGTCTACATCCCATCTGGGGCCAACGTCCTGACTTTC CASGKRVYIPSGANVLTF
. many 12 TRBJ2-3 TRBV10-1 TGCGCCAGCAGTGAGAGATCAGATACGCAGTATTTT CASSERSDTQYF
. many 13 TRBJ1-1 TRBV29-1 TGCAGCGCCCAACACAGGGCGGACACTGAAGCTTTCTTT CSAQHRADTEAFF
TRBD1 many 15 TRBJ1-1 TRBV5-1 TGCGCCAGCAGCCTCGGGACAGGTCGGGGAGCTGAAGCTTTCTTT CASSLGTGRGAEAFF
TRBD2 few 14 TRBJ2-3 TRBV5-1 TGCGCCAGCAGCGGAGCGGGGGGGGCAGATACGCAGTATTTT CASSGAGGADTQYF
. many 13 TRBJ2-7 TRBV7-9 TGTGCCAGCAGCTTAACGTCCGAATCGGGGCAGTACTTC CASSLTSESGQYF
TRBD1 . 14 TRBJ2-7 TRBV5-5 TGTGCCAGCAGCTATTGGGACAGCACCTACGAGCAGTACTTC CASSYWDSTYEQYF
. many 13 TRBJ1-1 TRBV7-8 TGTGCCAGCAGCTTTGAGAGAGACACTGAAGCTTTCTTT CASSFERDTEAFF
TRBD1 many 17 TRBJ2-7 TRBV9 TGTGCCAGCAGCGTTGGTAGAGGGGGACAGGGAGATTACGAGCAGTACTTC CASSVGRGGQGDYEQYF
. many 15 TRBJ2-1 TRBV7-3 TGTGCCAGCAGCACCCGACTAGGAGGTCGCGATGAGCAGTTCTTC CASSTRLGGRDEQFF
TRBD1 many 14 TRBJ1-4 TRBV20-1 TGCAGTGCTCAACAGGGGGCAACTAATGAAAAACTGTTTTTT CSAQQGATNEKLFF
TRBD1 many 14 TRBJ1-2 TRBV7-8 TGTGCCAGCAGCCGTCGGGACAGATCATATGGCTACACCTTC CASSRRDRSYGYTF
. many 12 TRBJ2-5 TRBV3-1 TGTGCCAGCAGCCAAGAGTGGGGGACCCAGTACTTC CASSQEWGTQYF
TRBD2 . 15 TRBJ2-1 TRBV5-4 TGTGCCAGCACTCCCGGGGGGGGCTCCTACAATGAGCAGTTCTTC CASTPGGGSYNEQFF
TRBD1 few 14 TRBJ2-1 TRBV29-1 TGCAGCACCTCACCAAGACAGGGGGCTAATGAGCAGTTCTTC CSTSPRQGANEQFF
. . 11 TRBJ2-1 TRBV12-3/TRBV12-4 TGTGCCAGCAGTTTAGGGGACCGGAAGTTCTTC CASSLGDRKFF
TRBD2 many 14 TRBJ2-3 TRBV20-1 TGCAGTGCTAGAGAGGGTAGCGGGGTAGATACGCAGTATTTT CSAREGSGVDTQYF
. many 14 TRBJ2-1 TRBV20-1 TGCAGTGCTAGAGGGCCAGGGTGGAACAATGAGCAGTTCTTC CSARGPGWNNEQFF
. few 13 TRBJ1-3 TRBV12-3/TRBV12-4 TGTGCCAGCACCCGAGACGGTGGAAACACCATATATTTT CASTRDGGNTIYF
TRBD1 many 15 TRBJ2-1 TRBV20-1 TGCAGTGCTAATCACAGGGGGCGACTAAGGCATGAGCAGTTCTTC CSANHRGRLRHEQFF
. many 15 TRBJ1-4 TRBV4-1 TGCGCCAGCAGCCAACTTAGGGCAGAAAATGAAAAACTGTTTTTT CASSQLRAENEKLFF
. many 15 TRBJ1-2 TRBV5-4 TGTGCCAGCAGCTTAGGAGGCAGGGTGAACTATGGCTACACCTTC CASSLGGRVNYGYTF
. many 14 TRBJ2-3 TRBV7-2 TGTGCCAGCAGCTCCCCCGCGGCGGCAGATACGCAGTATTTT CASSSPAAADTQYF
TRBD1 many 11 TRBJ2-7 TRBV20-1 TGCAGTGCACAGGGGGATGACGAGCAGTACTTC CSAQGDDEQYF
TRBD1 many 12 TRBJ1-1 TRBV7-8 TGTGCCAGCAGCTTGGCAGGGGGTAGTGTTTTCTTT CASSLAGGSVFF
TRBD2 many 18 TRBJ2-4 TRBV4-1 TGCGCCAGCACCCGGACTAGCGGGGGGGTTGGAGCCAAAAACATTCAGTACTTC CASTRTSGGVGAKNIQYF
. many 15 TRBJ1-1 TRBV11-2 TGTGCCAGCAGCTTAGTTCCCGATCCCAACACTGAAGCTTTCTTT CASSLVPDPNTEAFF
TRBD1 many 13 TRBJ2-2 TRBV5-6 TGTGCCAGCAGCCTGACAGGGCTCGGGGAGCTGTTTTTT CASSLTGLGELFF
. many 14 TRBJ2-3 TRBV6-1 TGTGCCAGCAGGAACCCGGACAGCACAGATACGCAGTATTTT CASRNPDSTDTQYF
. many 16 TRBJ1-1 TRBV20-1 TGCAGTGCTAGAGATCGCGGGGAGGAGGTGAACACTGAAGCTTTCTTT CSARDRGEEVNTEAFF
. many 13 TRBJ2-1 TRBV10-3 TGTGCCATCACCATAGGACCCCTGGAGGAGCAGTTCTTC CAITIGPLEEQFF
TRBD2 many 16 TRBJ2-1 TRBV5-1 TGCGCCAGCAGCTTACCGGGACTAGCGGGCTACAATGAGCAGTTCTTC CASSLPGLAGYNEQFF
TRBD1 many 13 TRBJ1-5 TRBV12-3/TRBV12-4 TGTGCCAGCAGGGGGACAGGCAATCAGCCCCAGCATTTT CASRGTGNQPQHF
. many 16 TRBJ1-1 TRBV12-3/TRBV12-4 TGTGCCAGCAGTTTAGCGGGACAACGGGGAAACACTGAAGCTTTCTTT CASSLAGQRGNTEAFF
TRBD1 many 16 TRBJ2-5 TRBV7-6 TGTGCCAGCAGCTTAGTGGGGCACAGGGGGCAGGTGACCCAGTACTTC CASSLVGHRGQVTQYF
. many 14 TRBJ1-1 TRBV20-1 TGCAGTGCTAGAGATAGGGGTCGGGGCACTGAAGCTTTCTTT CSARDRGRGTEAFF
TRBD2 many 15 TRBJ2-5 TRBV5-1 TGCGCCAGCAGCTTGGAACCTCAGGGAGGGGAGACCCAGTACTTC CASSLEPQGGETQYF
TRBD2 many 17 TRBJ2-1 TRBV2 TGTGCCAGCAGTCCCACGGGACTAGCGGGGGGGCACAATGAGCAGTTCTTC CASSPTGLAGGHNEQFF
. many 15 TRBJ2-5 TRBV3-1 TGTGCCAGCAGCCAGATCCGGGGGTTGCAAGAGACCCAGTACTTC CASSQIRGLQETQYF
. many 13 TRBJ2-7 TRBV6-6 TGTGCCAGCAGTTACTCGGCCAGTTCCGAGCAGTACTTC CASSYSASSEQYF